One sample yielded the 27 T cell receptor beta chains listed below, sequenced in a study of shared clonotypes between healthy human individuals. Generated by immunoSEQ multiplex PCR, the TCRdb table keeps only in-frame clones and is missing some. The sample includes around 2.3 million clones, around 95% of them seen just once. Material: naive CD4+ T cells sorted from blood. Subset given: CD45RA+ positively selected. These receptors came from a young man in good health.

The CDR3 DNA reads TGCAGTGCTAAAGGGGCCACTGAAGCTTTCTTT. Protein sequence: CSAKGATEAFF. The V call is TRBV20-1, the J call TRBJ1-1; D is perhaps TRBD1 (5 bases). The CDR3 extends over 11 amino acids. V shed 4 bases and J shed 4 bases, with 7 bases lying between them. Germline V gives CDR1 DFQATT, CDR2 SNEGSKA (reference sequence).

About this clone: Other DNA sequences from this sample encode an identical CDR3 as well. The chain recombines TRBV9 with TRBJ2-5, with D tentatively TRBD1 (6 bases). The germline V gene has CDR1 SGDLS and CDR2 YYNGEE. Trimming left V 0 bases short and J 5 bases short, with 8 bases between. This CDR3 has 13 residues. This chain's CDR3 is CASSVGQGETQYF. The CDR3 bases are TGTGCCAGCAGCGTAGGGCAGGGGGAGACCCAGTACTTC. The variable domain in full, completed from reference TRBV9 and TRBJ2-5, reads DSGVTQTPKHLITATGQRVTLRCSPRSGDLSVYWYQQSLDQGLQFLIQYYNGEERAKGNILERFSAQQFPDLHSELNLSSLELGDSALYFCASSVGQGETQYFGPGTRLLVL.

This rearrangement joins TRBV5-6 to TRBJ2-7; D is undetermined. The length of the CDR3 is 15 residues. V was cut by 4 bases and J by 2 bases, with 16 bases left in between. The germline V gene has CDR1 SGHDT and CDR2 YYEEEE. Here the CDR3 reads CASSLWVFTTYEQYF. CDR3 sequence (DNA): TGTGCCAGCAGCCTGTGGGTCTTCACCACCTACGAGCAGTACTTC.

The chain recombines TRBV30 with TRBJ2-7; D possibly corresponds to TRBD2 (6 bases). Between the trimmed V and J ends, which lost 4 bases and 3 bases, there was a span of 13 bases. The CDR3 consists of 13 residues. CDR1 is GTSNPN, CDR2 SVGIG, per germline (reference sequence). CDR3 in amino acids: CAWNRQGGYEQYF. The CDR3 DNA follows: TGTGCCTGGAATAGGCAGGGAGGCTACGAGCAGTACTTC.

This CDR3 reads CASSLAGTENTGELFF. CDR3 DNA sequence: TGTGCCAGCAGCTTAGCCGGGACAGAGAACACCGGGGAGCTGTTTTTT. This chain joins TRBV7-9 and TRBJ2-2; 7 nucleotides agree with TRBD1. The length of the CDR3 is 16 residues. The trim removed 0 bases at V and 1 base at J, leaving 2 bases unmatched. Germline assignment: CDR1 SEHNR and CDR2 FQNEAQ (reference sequence).

The J gene is TRBJ2-3, the V gene TRBV10-3; a possible D gene is TRBD2 (6 bases). There are 16 residues in the CDR3. Trimming cost V 0 bases and J 0 bases, with 10 bases left between them. Looked up from germline, CDR1 is ENHRY and CDR2 is SYGVKD. Here the CDR3 reads CAISESGGISTDTQYF. As DNA, the CDR3 is TGTGCCATCAGTGAGTCCGGCGGGATAAGCACAGATACGCAGTATTTT.

The rearrangement joins TRBV7-2 to TRBJ2-3; TRBD2 agrees at 8 bases. The J segment lost 3 bases and the V segment lost 5 bases, leaving 10 bases of the junction unmatched. The V gene's germline CDR1 is SGHTA and CDR2 FQGNSA. CDR3 length equals 16 residues. This CDR3 reads CASSLSAGEGTDTQYF. CDR3 sequence (DNA): TGTGCCAGCAGCCTCTCAGCGGGAGAAGGGACAGATACGCAGTATTTT.

The rearrangement uses TRBV11-2 and TRBJ2-7; D not resolved. There are 14 residues in the CDR3. V lost 0 bases and J 7 bases, leaving 13 bases between the germline ends. Germline V CDR1 and CDR2: SGHAT, FQNNGV. CDR3 protein: CASSLDLRLREQYF. CDR3 nucleotides: TGTGCCAGCAGCTTAGATCTACGGTTGAGGGAGCAGTACTTC.

This chain uses TRBV5-1 with TRBJ2-3; possibly TRBD1 or TRBD2 for D (5 bases each). This CDR3 region has 17 residues. Germline values: CDR1 SGHRS, CDR2 YFSETQ. Trimming pared 2 bases from V and 4 bases from J, leaving 20 bases between. The CDR3 is CASSFTGRAAASDTQYF. In DNA, the CDR3 is TGCGCCAGCAGCTTCACGGGGCGTGCGGCTGCATCAGATACGCAGTATTTT.

The chain couples TRBV28 to TRBJ2-2; D may correspond to TRBD1 or TRBD2 (7 bases each). Trimming shortened V by 7 bases and J by 1 base, and 10 bases separated the two germline ends. This CDR3 comprises 14 residues. Germline CDR1 MDHEN, CDR2 SYDVKM. CDR3 amino acids: CASTRGGNTGELFF. CDR3 in DNA: TGTGCCAGCACCAGGGGGGGGAACACCGGGGAGCTGTTTTTT.

This chain uses TRBV10-2 with TRBJ2-7, with TRBD1 matching over 8 bases. The J segment lost 4 bases and the V segment lost 3 bases, leaving 8 bases of the junction unmatched. The CDR3 contains 15 residues. In germline, CDR1 is WSHSY, CDR2 SAAADI. The CDR3 protein is CASSDRDRIAYEQYF. CDR3 DNA sequence: TGCGCCAGCAGTGACCGGGACAGGATCGCATACGAGCAGTACTTC.

This chain uses TRBV5-5 with TRBJ2-5, with D possibly being TRBD1 or TRBD2 (5 bases each). Trimming cost V 0 bases and J 2 bases, with 20 bases left between them. Germline V gives CDR1 SGHKS, CDR2 YYEKEE (reference sequence). The CDR3 is 18 residues long. The CDR3 DNA follows: TGTGCCAGCAGCTTGGGACCCTACCAGAAAGGGGAGCAAGAGACCCAGTACTTC. Translated, it gives CASSLGPYQKGEQETQYF.

The chain joins TRBV9 to TRBJ2-2; no firm D call. V lost 0 bases to trimming and J lost 5 bases, with 11 bases between them. Per the germline V gene, CDR1 is SGDLS and CDR2 is YYNGEE. CDR3 size: 15 residues. CDR3 in amino acids: CASSVGSHQTGELFF. The CDR3 DNA sequence: TGTGCCAGCAGCGTAGGTAGCCATCAGACCGGGGAGCTGTTTTTT.

This chain joins TRBV5-1 and TRBJ1-1; D perhaps matches TRBD1 (6 bases). The CDR3 contains 13 residues. Trimming removed 4 bases from V and 8 bases from J, with 15 bases in between. The germline CDR1 and CDR2 sequences are SGHRS and YFSETQ. The CDR3 DNA sequence: TGCGCCAGCAGCCCGAATACGGGGGGCGAAGCTTTCTTT. This gives the protein CASSPNTGGEAFF.

This chain links TRBV4-1 with TRBJ1-2; 10 positions agree with TRBD1. The CDR3 has 16 amino acids. The junction had 10 bases not matched to a gene; V was cut back by 6 bases and J by 3 bases. CDR1 and CDR2 (germline): MGHRA, YSYEKL. This chain's CDR3 is CASRAPGQGSDYGYTF. For the CDR3, the DNA is TGCGCCAGCAGGGCTCCGGGACAGGGGTCGGACTATGGCTACACCTTC.

The chain is built from TRBV28 and TRBJ2-7; the D gene is possibly TRBD1 (6 bases). The germline CDR1 and CDR2 sequences are MDHEN and SYDVKM. The ends were cut back, 0 bases at V and 2 bases at J, with 17 bases in the middle. This CDR3 is 17 amino acids long. The CDR3 DNA reads as TGTGCCAGCAGTTTATGGGGGGACACCGCGTCCACCTACGAGCAGTACTTC. Translation: CASSLWGDTASTYEQYF. Supplemented by reference TRBV28 and TRBJ2-7, the full variable domain reads DVKVTQSSRYLVKRTGEKVFLECVQDMDHENMFWYRQDPGLGLRLIYFSYDVKMKEKGDIPEGYSVSREKKERFSLILESASTNQTSMYLCASSLWGDTASTYEQYFGPGTRLTVT.

The chain carries TRBV6-1 and TRBJ2-5, with unresolved D. The CDR3 totals 12 residues. The germline V and J ends were trimmed by 6 bases and 5 bases, with 10 bases remaining between them. Germline V gene sequence: CDR1 MNHNS, CDR2 SASEGT. The CDR3 sequence: CASRLVGETQYF. The CDR3 nucleotides read TGTGCCAGCAGATTGGTAGGTGAGACCCAGTACTTC.

As for this clone: An end of the junction does not agree with germline; a read error may underlie this. Other DNA sequences in the sample encode the same CDR3. V and J are TRBV28 and TRBJ2-7; TRBD1 matches 8 bases. This CDR3 is 15 amino acids long. The germline gives CDR1 MDHEN, CDR2 SYDVKM. The CDR3 region is CASSLDRAISYEQYF. Written as DNA, the CDR3 is TGTGCCAGCAGTTTGGACAGGGCGATCTCCTATGAGCAGTACTTC. The full variable domain, in which reference TRBV28 and TRBJ2-7 provide the parts outside the CDR3, is DVKVTQSSRYLVKRTGEKVFLECVQDMDHENMFWYRQDPGLGLRLIYFSYDVKMKEKGDIPEGYSVSREKKERFSLILESASTNQTSMYLCASSLDRAISYEQYFGPGTRLTVT.

The chain recombines TRBV6-5 with TRBJ2-7, with TRBD1 matching 9 bases. The J segment lost 3 bases and the V segment lost 7 bases, leaving 10 bases of the junction unmatched. Germline V gene sequence: CDR1 MNHEY, CDR2 SVGAGI. This CDR3 comprises 15 residues. The CDR3 bases are TGTGCCAGCACCAGAGCGGGACAGGGCAACTACGAGCAGTACTTC. As protein: CASTRAGQGNYEQYF.

The chain is built from TRBV6-6 and TRBJ1-4; 8 positions agree with TRBD1. Trimming at V came to 6 bases and at J to 2 bases, leaving 5 bases not matched to a gene. Germline V gives CDR1 MNHNY, CDR2 SVGAGI (reference sequence). The CDR3 has 15 residues. CDR3 sequence: CASRDRAGTNEKLFF. CDR3 coding DNA: TGTGCCAGCAGGGACAGGGCCGGGACTAATGAAAAACTGTTTTTT.

The rearrangement uses TRBV5-1 and TRBJ1-6; the D gene is possibly TRBD1 (5 bases). Trimming took off 2 bases at V and 7 bases at J, with 13 bases between the two ends. CDR3 size: 15 residues. Germline CDR1 and CDR2: SGHRS and YFSETQ. DNA for the CDR3: TGCGCCAGCAGCTTCGCCGGGACCCCGAATTCACCCCTCCACTTT. This encodes CASSFAGTPNSPLHF.

The chain employs TRBV11-2 and TRBJ1-3; D is possibly TRBD1 (5 bases). Germline V gene lookup returns CDR1 SGHAT and CDR2 FQNNGV. Trimming took off 5 bases at V and 0 bases at J, with 11 bases between the two ends. The CDR3 spans 15 residues. CDR3 sequence: CASSQGVNSGNTIYF. CDR3 DNA sequence: TGTGCCAGCAGCCAGGGAGTCAACTCTGGAAACACCATATATTTT.

The gene calls are TRBV4-2 and TRBJ2-1; TRBD2 aligns across 9 bases. V gave up 3 bases and J gave up 0 bases; unmatched junction bases: 3. Germline CDR1 and CDR2: LGHNA and YNFKEQ. This CDR3 has 16 amino acids. The CDR3 loop reads CASSQASGVSYNEQFF. The CDR3 region has the DNA TGTGCCAGCAGCCAGGCTAGCGGGGTCTCCTACAATGAGCAGTTCTTC.

This rearrangement joins TRBV6-1 to TRBJ2-1, with D perhaps TRBD2 (6 bases). From germline, CDR1 is MNHNS and CDR2 SASEGT. V was shortened by 2 bases and J by 9 bases, with 23 bases between the two germline ends. The CDR3 consists of 17 residues. The CDR3: CASSESQSHTARGEQFF. CDR3 bases: TGTGCCAGCAGTGAATCCCAATCTCATACAGCGCGGGGTGAGCAGTTCTTC.

V and J are TRBV27 and TRBJ2-1; no clear D. This CDR3 contains 13 residues. V lost 7 bases and J lost 0, with 7 bases in between. Germline V CDR1 and CDR2: MNHEY, SMNVEV (reference sequence). Here the CDR3 DNA reads TGTGCCAGCAAGAGGAGCTCCTACAATGAGCAGTTCTTC. Amino acid sequence: CASKRSSYNEQFF.

The J gene is TRBJ1-5, the V gene TRBV28, with D uncertain. With 4 bases removed from V and 0 bases from J, the gap between germline ends came to 10 bases. The CDR3 totals 15 residues. In germline, CDR1 is MDHEN, CDR2 SYDVKM. The CDR3 DNA reads as TGTGCCAGCAGTTCTCGAGGCTATAGCAATCAGCCCCAGCATTTT. Translation gives CASSSRGYSNQPQHF.

The chain has TRBV30 and TRBJ2-7; TRBD2 matches at 7 bases. CDR1 and CDR2 from the germline V gene are GTSNPN and SVGIG (reference sequence). J gave up 4 bases and V 3 bases, and 6 bases lay outside the gene matches. This CDR3 is built from 13 residues. The CDR3 DNA sequence: TGTGCCTGGAGCATCTGGGAGGGATACGAGCAGTACTTC. This translates into CAWSIWEGYEQYF.